One and the same sample provided the 25 T cell receptor beta chains below, sequenced in a study of T cell clonality in common variable immunodeficiency. Only in-frame clones appear in the TCRdb table, and some are missing; sequencing was by immunoSEQ multiplex PCR. The table lists some 60,000 clones, no singletons, with around 1.6% in the top ten. The sequenced sample was peripheral blood mononuclear cells. The receptors were gathered from a person between 18 and 69 years old in good health.

At least ten counts were recorded for this clone. The CDR3 end lies 3 residues beyond the end of the read and is filled in from the germline J gene. The V call is TRBV6-2 or TRBV6-3, the J call TRBJ1-2, with TRBD1 identical over 7 bases. Trimming at V came to 11 bases and at J to 4 bases, leaving 7 bases not matched to a gene. CDR1 is MNHEY and CDR2 is SVGEGT in the germline V gene. This CDR3 spans 12 amino acids. CDR3 amino acids: CAGMNRGYGYTF. CDR3 bases read: TGTGCCGGCATGAACAGGGGCTATGGC.

This clone was seen repeatedly, ten times or more. The read falls 3 residues short of the CDR3 end, and the missing part is taken from the germline J gene. The chain carries TRBV7-8 and TRBJ2-7; 15 positions agree with TRBD2. The CDR3 spans 18 residues. Germline V gives CDR1 SGHVS, CDR2 FQNEAQ. Trimming cost V 5 bases and J 2 bases; bases outside gene matches: 10. CDR3 amino acids: CASSRTSGRAGGPYEQYF. The covered CDR3 bases are TGTGCCAGCAGCCGGACTAGCGGGAGGGCCGGGGGACCCTACGAG.

This clone was detected many times. Read coverage stops 3 residues before the CDR3 terminus; the germline J gene supplies the remainder. This sample also contains other DNA sequences that code for the same CDR3. The chain recombines TRBV5-1 with TRBJ1-1; D remains unclear. Germline assignment: CDR1 SGHRS and CDR2 YFSETQ. Trimming cost V 0 bases and J 3 bases, with 9 bases left between them. The CDR3 totals 14 residues. The part of the CDR3 DNA that was read is TGCGCCAGCAGCTTGGTAGGCAGGCACACTGAA. This gives the protein CASSLVGRHTE. The CDR3 reads in full as CASSLVGRHTEAFF.

This clone was found many times. The DNA ends 3 residues before the CDR3 does, and the rest of the CDR3 is filled in from the germline J gene. The chain uses TRBV10-3 and TRBJ2-2, with 8 nucleotides matching TRBD1. CDR1 is ENHRY, CDR2 SYGVKD, per germline. V lost 3 bases and J lost 1; bases outside the gene matches: 4. This CDR3 spans 16 amino acids. CDR3 DNA, as far as it was read: TGTGCCATCAGTGACCAGACAGGGGAGAACACCGGGGAG. Translated, it gives CAISDQTGENTGE. The whole CDR3 reads CAISDQTGENTGELFF.

Remarks on this clone: The CDR3 end lies 3 residues beyond the end of the read and is filled in from the germline J gene. This chain joins TRBV6-2 or TRBV6-3 and TRBJ1-4, with D uncertain. This CDR3 has 13 residues. Germline V gene lookup returns CDR1 MNHEY and CDR2 SVGEGT. CDR3 in amino acids: CASSSSEAGELFF. The CDR3 bases that were read are TGTGCCAGCAGTTCATCGGAAGCCGGGGAA.

By proportion, this clone is medium-sized. Read coverage stops 3 residues before the CDR3 terminus; the germline J gene supplies the remainder. The rearrangement joins TRBV29-1 to TRBJ2-3; TRBD2 matches 11 bases. The CDR3 is made up of 15 amino acids. Germline trimming cut 1 base from V and 4 bases from J; bases unmatched to any gene: 4. The germline CDR1 and CDR2 sequences are SQVTM and ANQGSEA. The sequenced CDR3 bases are TGCAGCGTTGAAGTTGGGACTAGCGGTGCAGATACG. Protein sequence: CSVEVGTSGADT. The entire CDR3 sequence reads CSVEVGTSGADTQYF.

This clone was counted ten times or more. The CDR3 end falls 3 residues outside the read, so it is completed with the germline J gene. V gene TRBV30 combines with J gene TRBJ2-1, with 7 bases identical to TRBD2. The CDR3 has 15 residues. Germline V gives CDR1 GTSNPN, CDR2 SVGIG (reference sequence). With 3 bases clipped from V and 3 bases from J, the junction kept 8 bases outside the gene matches. This CDR3 reads CAWSPGAGDYNEQFF. CDR3 bases read: TGTGCCTGGAGCCCTGGTGCGGGAGACTACAATGAG.

This clone was observed a few times. Read data end 3 residues before the CDR3 end; the end is taken from the germline J gene. This chain uses TRBV20-1 with TRBJ1-1; 7 nucleotides match TRBD1. After removal of 6 bases from V and 0 bases from J, the junction contained 4 bases not matched to a gene. The CDR3 is made up of 13 amino acids. Per germline, CDR1 DFQATT and CDR2 SNEGSKA (reference sequence). Partial CDR3 DNA: TGCAGTGCCCGACAGGGAATGAACACTGAA. Its protein product is CSARQGMNTE. The whole CDR3 protein is CSARQGMNTEAFF.

This clone came up many times. The read halts 3 residues ahead of the CDR3 end, with the missing end drawn from the germline J gene. The chain uses TRBV13 and TRBJ2-1; D is ambiguous. There are 12 residues in the CDR3. Trimming shortened V by 0 bases and J by 8 bases, and 5 bases separated the two germline ends. Looked up from germline, CDR1 is PRHDT and CDR2 is FYEKMQ (reference sequence). The covered CDR3 bases are TGTGCCAGCAGCTTAGGTAATCATGAG. Its translation is CASSLGNHE. The full CDR3 protein is CASSLGNHEQFF.

In its sample, this clone was seen many times. The read terminates 3 residues ahead of where the CDR3 ends, so the germline J gene completes it. The gene calls are TRBV28 and TRBJ1-2; a possible D gene is TRBD1 (5 bases). CDR3 length: 14 residues. Germline-derived CDR1 and CDR2 are MDHEN and SYDVKM. Trimming removed 4 bases at V and 7 bases at J, with 16 bases between. CDR3 DNA (partial): TGTGCCAGCAGTTATTTCAGGGACTTTGGTGGC. Translating gives CASSYFRDFGG. Given in full, the CDR3 is CASSYFRDFGGYTF.

This clone was seen ten or more times. The CDR3 end is not reached by the read, which stops 3 residues before it; the germline J gene fills it in. The J gene is TRBJ2-2, the V gene TRBV11-2; TRBD1 might be the D (6 bases). This CDR3 contains 14 residues. Per the germline V gene, CDR1 is SGHAT and CDR2 is FQNNGV. CDR3: CASSLFATGDELFF. The sequenced CDR3 bases are TGTGCCAGCAGCTTGTTCGCGACAGGTGATGAG.

The table lists this clone with many counts. The read stops 3 residues short of the end of the CDR3; the missing end is completed from the germline J gene. The chain employs TRBV20-1 and TRBJ2-5; D may be TRBD2 (7 bases). CDR3 length: 12 amino acids. Germline assignment: CDR1 DFQATT and CDR2 SNEGSKA (reference sequence). V lost 6 bases, J lost 5 bases, and 13 bases lay in between. The sequenced part of the CDR3 DNA is TGCAGTGCCTGGGGGGGCCGGGAGACC. It codes for CSAWGGRET. The full CDR3 protein is CSAWGGRETQYF.

At least ten counts were recorded for this clone. The read gets to within 3 residues of the CDR3 end, and the germline J gene fills in the rest. The chain carries TRBV28 and TRBJ2-4; D might be TRBD1 or TRBD2, each matching 5 bases. Germline values: CDR1 MDHEN, CDR2 SYDVKM. The CDR3 consists of 14 residues. V lost 7 bases and J 4 bases, leaving 14 bases between the germline ends. CDR3 residues: CASMPGSHKNIQYF. The DNA read from the CDR3 is TGTGCCAGCATGCCAGGGAGCCATAAAAACATT.

This clone was detected ten times or more. The CDR3 extends 3 residues past the end of the read, so its final part is completed from the germline J gene. The gene calls are TRBV20-1 and TRBJ2-1, with 8 bases matching TRBD2. The V and J ends lost 5 bases and 5 bases, in that order; junction bases with no gene match: 5. The CDR3 consists of 13 residues. Germline CDR1 reads DFQATT; CDR2 reads SNEGSKA (reference sequence). CDR3 DNA (partial): TGCAGTGCTGCCAGCGGGAGAAACAATGAG. Encoded protein: CSAASGRNNE. The entire CDR3 is CSAASGRNNEQFF.

This clone has only a few counts. An end of the junction does not agree with germline; a read error may underlie this. The sequenced fragment ends 3 residues before the CDR3 boundary, so the rest is inferred from the germline J gene. This sequence joins TRBV4-2 and TRBJ2-7; maybe TRBD2 (6 bases). This CDR3 is 14 amino acids long. CDR1 is LGHNA, CDR2 YNFKEQ, per germline. Incomplete CDR3 DNA: TGTGCCGGCAGCCAAGGGAAGGGGAGGAACGAG. Translation: CAGSQGKGRNE. The whole CDR3 protein reads CAGSQGKGRNEQYF.

In this sample, this clone turned up many times. The CDR3 end falls 3 residues outside the read, so it is completed with the germline J gene. This rearrangement joins TRBV7-3 to TRBJ1-1, with D unresolved. In germline, CDR1 is SGHTA, CDR2 FQGTGA. Between the trimmed V and J ends, which lost 1 base and 1 base, there was a span of 7 bases. This CDR3 is built from 14 residues. Partial CDR3 DNA: TGTGCCAGCAGCTTAATTGGCGGGAACACTGAA. This sequence encodes CASSLIGGNTE. The entire CDR3 sequence reads CASSLIGGNTEAFF.

This clone was counted ten times or more. The sequence runs out 3 residues before the end of the CDR3; the remainder is reconstructed from the germline J gene. This rearrangement joins TRBV18 to TRBJ1-2; 8 positions agree with TRBD1. Germline trimming cut 3 bases from V and 7 bases from J; bases unmatched to any gene: 10. CDR3 size: 15 residues. Per germline, CDR1 KGHSH and CDR2 LQKENI. CDR3 DNA (partial): TGTGCCAGCTCACCCCTCGGACAGGGTCAGGGTGGC. Translated: CASSPLGQGQGG. The whole CDR3 reads CASSPLGQGQGGYTF.

This clone has at least ten counts. The sequenced fragment ends 3 residues before the CDR3 boundary, so the rest is inferred from the germline J gene. This chain joins TRBV5-4 and TRBJ2-7; D not resolved. This CDR3 is 12 amino acids long. The germline gives CDR1 SGHNT, CDR2 YYREEE (reference sequence). Trimming stripped 2 bases from V and 3 bases from J, with 6 bases between. The covered CDR3 bases are TGTGCCAGCAGCTTAAACAGCTACGAG. Its translation is CASSLNSYE. The full CDR3 is CASSLNSYEQYF.

This clone has at least ten counts. Read data end 3 residues before the CDR3 end; the end is taken from the germline J gene. The chain links TRBV30 to TRBJ2-2; D is perhaps TRBD2 (5 bases). In germline, CDR1 is GTSNPN, CDR2 SVGIG (reference sequence). Trimming removed 2 bases at V and 5 bases at J, with 9 bases between. There are 13 residues in the CDR3. The CDR3 is CAWSRGYTGELFF. CDR3 DNA, as far as it was read: TGTGCCTGGAGTAGAGGGTATACCGGGGAG.

The table lists this clone with many counts. The read ends 3 residues before the CDR3 terminus; that terminus is restored from the germline J gene. This chain uses TRBV7-9 with TRBJ2-7, with TRBD1 matching 12 bases. CDR1 is SEHNR, CDR2 FQNEAQ, per germline (reference sequence). The CDR3 loop spans 15 amino acids. J lost 4 bases, V lost 4 bases, and 5 bases had no gene match. Incomplete CDR3 DNA: TGTGCCAGCAGCTCCCCGGGACAGGGGGCTTACGAG. It translates to CASSSPGQGAYE. The whole CDR3 is CASSSPGQGAYEQYF.

This clone was seen ten or more times. The read comes to an end 3 residues before the CDR3 does, leaving the germline J gene to fill in the end. This specimen includes other DNA sequences encoding the same CDR3. This sequence joins TRBV5-1 and TRBJ2-3; D may be TRBD1 (6 bases). This CDR3 region has 13 residues. CDR1 and CDR2 from the germline V gene are SGHRS and YFSETQ. V was shortened by 0 bases and J by 7 bases, with 9 bases between the two germline ends. CDR3: CASSLGDTYTQYF. The sequenced part of the CDR3 DNA is TGCGCCAGCAGCTTGGGGGACACCTATACG.

In this sample, this clone turned up many times. Read data end 3 residues before the CDR3 end; the end is taken from the germline J gene. The V and J genes are TRBV28 and TRBJ2-7, with 10 bases that match TRBD1. CDR1 and CDR2 from the germline V gene are MDHEN and SYDVKM. This CDR3 spans 14 amino acids. The V and J ends lost 4 bases and 2 bases, in that order; junction bases with no gene match: 2. CDR3 in amino acids: CASSYGQGAYEQYF. The DNA read from the CDR3 is TGTGCCAGCAGTTATGGACAGGGGGCCTACGAG. Using reference TRBV28 and TRBJ2-7 for the parts outside the CDR3, the full variable domain is DVKVTQSSRYLVKRTGEKVFLECVQDMDHENMFWYRQDPGLGLRLIYFSYDVKMKEKGDIPEGYSVSREKKERFSLILESASTNQTSMYLCASSYGQGAYEQYFGPGTRLTVT.

Many counts were recorded for this clone. Coverage ceases 3 residues before the CDR3 finishes, and the germline J gene fills in the end. The chain recombines TRBV29-1 with TRBJ2-1, with D tentatively TRBD1 (5 bases). The CDR3 consists of 14 residues. V was trimmed by 4 bases and J by 1 base, leaving 11 bases between them. The germline CDR1 and CDR2 sequences are SQVTM and ANQGSEA. The CDR3 loop reads CSVVLGPSYNEQFF. CDR3 bases read: TGCAGCGTTGTCCTGGGGCCTTCCTACAATGAG.

This clone was recorded at least ten times. The CDR3 end falls 3 residues outside the read, so it is completed with the germline J gene. The gene calls are TRBV12-3 or TRBV12-4 and TRBJ2-3, with 10 bases aligning to TRBD2. V gave up 7 bases and J gave up 6 bases; unmatched junction bases: 13. This CDR3 spans 16 amino acids. The covered CDR3 bases are TGTGCCAGCAACCCTACGGGTCTAGCGGGAGTCGATACG. This encodes CASNPTGLAGVDT. The complete CDR3 protein is CASNPTGLAGVDTQYF.

There are many counts of this clone. With the read ending 3 residues before the CDR3 end, the germline J gene is used to fill in that end. The J gene is TRBJ1-5, the V gene TRBV19; D possibly corresponds to TRBD1 (5 bases). The V gene's germline CDR1 is LNHDA and CDR2 SQIVND (reference sequence). The CDR3 is made up of 15 amino acids. V was pared by 9 bases and J by 3 bases, with 18 bases between. Here the CDR3 reads CASQGPFDSNQPQHF. CDR3 DNA, as far as it was read: TGTGCCAGCCAGGGTCCCTTCGATTCCAATCAGCCC.